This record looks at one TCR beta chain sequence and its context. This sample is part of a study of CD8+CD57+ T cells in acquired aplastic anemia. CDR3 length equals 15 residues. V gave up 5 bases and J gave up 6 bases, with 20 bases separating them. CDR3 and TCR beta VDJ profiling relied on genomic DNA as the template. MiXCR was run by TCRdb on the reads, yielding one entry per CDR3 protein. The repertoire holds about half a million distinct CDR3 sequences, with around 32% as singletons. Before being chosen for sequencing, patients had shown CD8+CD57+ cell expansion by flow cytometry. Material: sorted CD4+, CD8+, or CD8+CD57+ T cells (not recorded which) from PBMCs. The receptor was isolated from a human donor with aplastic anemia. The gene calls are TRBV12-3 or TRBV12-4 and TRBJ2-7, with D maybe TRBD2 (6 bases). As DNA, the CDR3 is TGTGCCAGCAGTGAAACTAGCCCCAGTGTCCTCGAGCAGTACTTC. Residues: CASSETSPSVLEQYF.